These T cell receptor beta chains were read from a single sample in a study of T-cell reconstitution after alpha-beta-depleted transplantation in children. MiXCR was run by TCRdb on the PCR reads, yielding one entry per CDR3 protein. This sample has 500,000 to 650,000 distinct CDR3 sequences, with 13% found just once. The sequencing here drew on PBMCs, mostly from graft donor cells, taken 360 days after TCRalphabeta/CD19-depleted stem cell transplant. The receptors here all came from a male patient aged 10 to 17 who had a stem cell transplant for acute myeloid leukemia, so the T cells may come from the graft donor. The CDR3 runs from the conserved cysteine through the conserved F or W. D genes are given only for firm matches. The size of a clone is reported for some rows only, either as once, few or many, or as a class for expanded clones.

CDR3aa: CSVEDGGLTYGYTF; CDR3nt: TGCAGCGTTGAAGATGGAGGGTTGACCTATGGCTACACCTTC; j_gene: TRBJ1-2; v_gene: TRBV29-1; d_gene: -; abundance: many
CDR3aa: CATSTGNIQYF; CDR3nt: TGTGCCACCAGCACGGGGAACATTCAGTACTTC; j_gene: TRBJ2-4; v_gene: TRBV15; d_gene: -; abundance: few
CDR3aa: CSAERGSQETQYF; CDR3nt: TGCAGTGCCGAGCGGGGGAGCCAAGAGACCCAGTACTTC; j_gene: TRBJ2-5; v_gene: TRBV20-1; d_gene: TRBD2; abundance: -
CDR3aa: CASSPDSGLSYEQYF; CDR3nt: TGCGCCAGCAGCCCCGATAGCGGCCTGTCCTACGAGCAGTACTTC; j_gene: TRBJ2-7; v_gene: TRBV5-1; d_gene: -; abundance: few
CDR3aa: CSALGTSGYNEQFF; CDR3nt: TGCAGCGCATTAGGGACTAGCGGATACAATGAGCAGTTCTTC; j_gene: TRBJ2-1; v_gene: TRBV29-1; d_gene: TRBD2; abundance: many
CDR3aa: CASSRGGTLGTQYF; CDR3nt: TGTGCCAGCAGTAGAGGGGGGACATTGGGGACCCAGTACTTC; j_gene: TRBJ2-5; v_gene: TRBV12-3/TRBV12-4; d_gene: -; abundance: once
CDR3aa: CASSQDSRLDSPTGELFF; CDR3nt: TGTGCCAGCAGCCAAGATAGTCGTCTGGACAGCCCCACCGGGGAGCTGTTTTTT; j_gene: TRBJ2-2; v_gene: TRBV4-2; d_gene: -; abundance: -
CDR3aa: CASSQELAGLVTGELFF; CDR3nt: TGTGCCAGCAGCCAAGAGTTAGCGGGTCTGGTCACCGGGGAGCTGTTTTTT; j_gene: TRBJ2-2; v_gene: TRBV4-2; d_gene: TRBD2; abundance: many
CDR3aa: CASSQPGVMGSYEQYF; CDR3nt: TGTGCCAGCAGCCAGCCAGGGGTTATGGGGTCCTACGAGCAGTACTTC; j_gene: TRBJ2-7; v_gene: TRBV14; d_gene: -; abundance: few
CDR3aa: CAFSLDRGEWGAYEQYF; CDR3nt: TGTGCCTTCTCCCTGGACAGGGGAGAATGGGGGGCCTACGAGCAGTACTTC; j_gene: TRBJ2-7; v_gene: TRBV2; d_gene: TRBD1; abundance: -
CDR3aa: CASSYRVGDTQYF; CDR3nt: TGTGCCAGCAGTTACCGGGTTGGGGATACGCAGTATTTT; j_gene: TRBJ2-3; v_gene: TRBV6-2/TRBV6-3; d_gene: -; abundance: -
CDR3aa: CASSLGPFPSTDTQYF; CDR3nt: TGTGCCAGCAGCTTAGGACCCTTCCCTAGCACAGATACGCAGTATTTT; j_gene: TRBJ2-3; v_gene: TRBV7-2; d_gene: -; abundance: -
CDR3aa: CASSLLPGIKGPNEQFF; CDR3nt: TGTGCCAGCAGTTTACTGCCCGGGATTAAAGGGCCCAATGAGCAGTTCTTC; j_gene: TRBJ2-1; v_gene: TRBV28; d_gene: -; abundance: many
CDR3aa: CASSYSGTFEQFF; CDR3nt: TGTGCCAGCAGTTATAGCGGGACTTTTGAGCAGTTCTTC; j_gene: TRBJ2-1; v_gene: TRBV12-3/TRBV12-4; d_gene: TRBD2; abundance: many
CDR3aa: CSVLGTRVNSYTQYF; CDR3nt: TGCAGCGTACTGGGGACTAGGGTGAATTCCTATACGCAGTATTTT; j_gene: TRBJ2-3; v_gene: TRBV29-1; d_gene: TRBD2; abundance: -
CDR3aa: CSASGLAGGTGELFF; CDR3nt: TGCAGTGCCTCTGGACTAGCGGGAGGAACCGGGGAGCTGTTTTTT; j_gene: TRBJ2-2; v_gene: TRBV20-1; d_gene: TRBD2; abundance: -
CDR3aa: CASTSSWRETQYF; CDR3nt: TGTGCCAGCACCTCAAGTTGGCGGGAGACCCAGTACTTC; j_gene: TRBJ2-5; v_gene: TRBV28; d_gene: -; abundance: -
CDR3aa: CASSRGQGAFYEQYF; CDR3nt: TGCGCCAGCAGCCGCGGACAGGGGGCCTTCTACGAGCAGTACTTC; j_gene: TRBJ2-7; v_gene: TRBV4-3; d_gene: TRBD1; abundance: -
CDR3aa: CASSSPLNLAGVYLGQFF; CDR3nt: TGTGCCAGCAGCTCTCCGTTGAATCTAGCGGGAGTGTATTTGGGGCAGTTCTTC; j_gene: TRBJ2-1; v_gene: TRBV11-1; d_gene: TRBD2; abundance: -
CDR3aa: CASSWDRGDNEQFF; CDR3nt: TGTGCCAGCAGTTGGGACAGGGGGGACAATGAGCAGTTCTTC; j_gene: TRBJ2-1; v_gene: TRBV6-5; d_gene: TRBD1; abundance: few
CDR3aa: CSAVGGAGDSVMF; CDR3nt: TGCAGCGCCGTTGGGGGGGCGGGGGACTCTGTTATGTTC; j_gene: TRBJ2-4; v_gene: TRBV29-1; d_gene: -; abundance: -
CDR3aa: CASRNPLAGFYEQFF; CDR3nt: TGTGCCAGCAGAAATCCCCTAGCGGGATTCTATGAGCAGTTCTTC; j_gene: TRBJ2-1; v_gene: TRBV6-2/TRBV6-3; d_gene: TRBD2; abundance: few
CDR3aa: CSALVPGELFF; CDR3nt: TGCAGTGCTCTCGTCCCCGGGGAGCTGTTTTTT; j_gene: TRBJ2-2; v_gene: TRBV20-1; d_gene: -; abundance: -
CDR3aa: CASSPPGGQQETQYF; CDR3nt: TGCGCCAGCAGCCCACCTGGGGGACAGCAAGAGACCCAGTACTTC; j_gene: TRBJ2-5; v_gene: TRBV5-1; d_gene: TRBD1; abundance: few
CDR3aa: CASSLSPYEQFF; CDR3nt: TGTGCCAGCAGTTTATCCCCGTATGAGCAGTTCTTC; j_gene: TRBJ2-1; v_gene: TRBV28; d_gene: -; abundance: few
CDR3aa: CSAIQQETQYF; CDR3nt: TGCAGTGCTATCCAACAAGAGACCCAGTACTTC; j_gene: TRBJ2-5; v_gene: TRBV20-1; d_gene: -; abundance: few
CDR3aa: CASSLGGPSNQPQHF; CDR3nt: TGTGCCAGCAGTTTGGGGGGGCCTAGCAATCAGCCCCAGCATTTT; j_gene: TRBJ1-5; v_gene: TRBV28; d_gene: -; abundance: -
CDR3aa: CASSSGTQGPQETQYF; CDR3nt: TGTGCCAGCAGTTCAGGTACCCAGGGACCACAAGAGACCCAGTACTTC; j_gene: TRBJ2-5; v_gene: TRBV12-3/TRBV12-4; d_gene: -; abundance: few
CDR3aa: CASSRLAGEETQYF; CDR3nt: TGTGCCAGCAGCCGTCTAGCGGGAGAAGAGACCCAGTACTTC; j_gene: TRBJ2-5; v_gene: TRBV7-2; d_gene: TRBD2; abundance: many
CDR3aa: CAISPTGRVEQYF; CDR3nt: TGTGCCATCAGCCCGACAGGGAGGGTCGAGCAGTACTTC; j_gene: TRBJ2-7; v_gene: TRBV10-3; d_gene: -; abundance: few
CDR3aa: CASSQWTSGRVNTGELFF; CDR3nt: TGTGCCAGCAGCCAATGGACTAGCGGGAGGGTAAACACCGGGGAGCTGTTTTTT; j_gene: TRBJ2-2; v_gene: TRBV3-1; d_gene: TRBD2; abundance: -
CDR3aa: CSADTSLHPYEQYF; CDR3nt: TGCAGTGCCGACACCTCGCTACATCCCTACGAGCAGTACTTC; j_gene: TRBJ2-7; v_gene: TRBV20-1; d_gene: -; abundance: few
CDR3aa: CASRLVGGGRLETQYF; CDR3nt: TGTGCCAGCAGGCTCGTGGGGGGAGGCAGGTTAGAGACCCAGTACTTC; j_gene: TRBJ2-5; v_gene: TRBV28; d_gene: -; abundance: -
CDR3aa: CASSLMSGTGELNIQYF; CDR3nt: TGTGCCAGCAGCTTAATGTCGGGGACAGGGGAGTTGAACATTCAGTACTTC; j_gene: TRBJ2-4; v_gene: TRBV7-2; d_gene: TRBD1; abundance: few
CDR3aa: CASSVVTGGPHEQYF; CDR3nt: TGTGCCAGCAGCGTAGTCACGGGAGGGCCCCACGAGCAGTACTTC; j_gene: TRBJ2-7; v_gene: TRBV9; d_gene: TRBD2; abundance: -
CDR3aa: CSARRRTSGGAGANVLTF; CDR3nt: TGCAGTGCTAGAAGGAGGACTAGCGGGGGCGCTGGGGCCAACGTCCTGACTTTC; j_gene: TRBJ2-6; v_gene: TRBV20-1; d_gene: TRBD2; abundance: -
CDR3aa: CASNKQGAVTGELFF; CDR3nt: TGTGCCAGCAACAAGCAGGGGGCGGTCACCGGGGAGCTGTTTTTT; j_gene: TRBJ2-2; v_gene: TRBV7-8; d_gene: TRBD1; abundance: many
CDR3aa: CASTATSWGNYEQYF; CDR3nt: TGTGCCAGCACCGCTACTAGCTGGGGTAACTACGAGCAGTACTTC; j_gene: TRBJ2-7; v_gene: TRBV3-1; d_gene: -; abundance: -
CDR3aa: CASSLLQVGELFF; CDR3nt: TGTGCCAGCAGCTTACTCCAAGTTGGGGAGCTGTTTTTT; j_gene: TRBJ2-2; v_gene: TRBV7-3; d_gene: -; abundance: few
CDR3aa: CASSRWYQETQYF; CDR3nt: TGTGCCAGCAGCCGATGGTACCAAGAGACCCAGTACTTC; j_gene: TRBJ2-5; v_gene: TRBV25-1; d_gene: -; abundance: -
CDR3aa: CASSHSRSQQYF; CDR3nt: TGTGCCAGCAGCCACTCAAGGAGCCAGCAGTACTTC; j_gene: TRBJ2-7; v_gene: TRBV3-1; d_gene: -; abundance: few
CDR3aa: CASSQLKQLAGGRGNIQYF; CDR3nt: TGCGCCAGCAGTCAACTCAAGCAACTAGCGGGAGGGAGGGGAAACATTCAGTACTTC; j_gene: TRBJ2-4; v_gene: TRBV23-1; d_gene: TRBD2; abundance: -
CDR3aa: CSARRPAGNTDTQYF; CDR3nt: TGCAGTGCTAGAAGGCCAGCGGGCAACACAGATACGCAGTATTTT; j_gene: TRBJ2-3; v_gene: TRBV20-1; d_gene: -; abundance: few
CDR3aa: CASSSLAGSTGELFF; CDR3nt: TGTGCCAGCAGCTCGCTAGCGGGAAGCACCGGGGAGCTGTTTTTT; j_gene: TRBJ2-2; v_gene: TRBV11-2; d_gene: TRBD2; abundance: many
CDR3aa: CSARTQIAKNIQYF; CDR3nt: TGCAGTGCTAGAACCCAGATAGCCAAAAACATTCAGTACTTC; j_gene: TRBJ2-4; v_gene: TRBV20-1; d_gene: -; abundance: -
CDR3aa: CASSFYGTSESRKTQYF; CDR3nt: TGTGCCAGCAGTTTTTACGGGACTAGCGAGAGTAGGAAGACCCAGTACTTC; j_gene: TRBJ2-5; v_gene: TRBV28; d_gene: TRBD2; abundance: once
CDR3aa: CASGTSGYNEQFF; CDR3nt: TGTGCCAGCGGGACTAGCGGTTACAATGAGCAGTTCTTC; j_gene: TRBJ2-1; v_gene: TRBV24-1; d_gene: TRBD2; abundance: -
CDR3aa: CATAVEAYEQYF; CDR3nt: TGTGCCACCGCCGTGGAGGCCTACGAGCAGTACTTC; j_gene: TRBJ2-7; v_gene: TRBV12-3/TRBV12-4; d_gene: -; abundance: few
CDR3aa: CASTRTGLGYTF; CDR3nt: TGTGCCAGCACCCGGACAGGGCTAGGCTACACCTTC; j_gene: TRBJ1-2; v_gene: TRBV28; d_gene: TRBD1; abundance: many
CDR3aa: CASSPERGRLHIQYF; CDR3nt: TGTGCCAGCAGCCCCGAACGGGGGAGATTACACATTCAGTACTTC; j_gene: TRBJ2-4; v_gene: TRBV7-8; d_gene: -; abundance: -
CDR3aa: CSATGAKTQYF; CDR3nt: TGCAGCGCCACAGGGGCCAAGACCCAGTACTTC; j_gene: TRBJ2-5; v_gene: TRBV29-1; d_gene: TRBD1; abundance: many